This T cell receptor beta chain was captured in a study of cytomegalovirus exposure and HLA in healthy donors. In the case of this clone: The antigen is unknown.

CDR3 length: 13 residues. Trimming removed 4 bases at V and 5 bases at J, with 14 bases between. CDR1 is GTSNPN and CDR2 is SVGIG in the germline V gene (reference sequence). Study-wide points: Links to common viral pathogens appeared, in a later analysis, for several of the most significant clusters. There were reportedly fewer N-insertions in an Asian-associated ancestry cluster than the approximately 670-donor mean, in a later analysis.

The PCR employed 60 Vbeta primers together with 13 Jbeta primers. Sequencing used immunoSEQ multiplex PCR; TCRdb keeps in-frame clones, though not all of them. The sample has 100,000 to 150,000 clones; 82% are singletons. The sequenced material came from PBMCs. This receptor was taken from a boy between 2 and 15 years old in good health and CMV-seronegative. This rearrangement joins TRBV30 to TRBJ2-5; the D gene is possibly TRBD1 (6 bases). DNA for the CDR3: TGTGCCTGGACCCCAGGGGTCCGGGAGACCCAGTACTTC. Its translation: CAWTPGVRETQYF.